This TCR beta chain was recorded in a study of breast tumors, draining lymph nodes, adjacent tissues. Study-wide results and limits: Luminal-like breast cancer showed significantly higher tumor–nontumor repertoire similarity than basal-like. Compared with lymph nodes, tumors were less diverse; compared with nontumor tissue, more.

TCRdb reanalysed the multiplex PCR reads using MiXCR and keeps one entry per CDR3 protein. The profile shows 150,000 to 200,000 distinct CDR3 sequences, 31% of them singletons. There are 18 residues in the CDR3. V trimming: 5 bases; J trimming: 2 bases; junction bases outside the gene matches: 14. Germline-derived CDR1 and CDR2 are SGHTA and FQGNSA. As concerns this clonotype: Its target is unknown.

Samples came from axillary lymph nodes draining the breast cancer. The material sequenced was axillary lymph node tissue. This chain connects TRBV7-2 to TRBJ2-7; 11 bases agree with TRBD1. This sequence was found in a female donor with breast cancer. Some clones in this sample may be carry-over from other donors' samples. As DNA, the CDR3 is TGTGCCAGCAGCCTACAGCAACGGTTGGGACAGGGGGCCTACGAGCAGTACTTC. Encoded protein: CASSLQQRLGQGAYEQYF.